Sequencing of this T cell receptor (beta chain) was carried out in a study of T cells in Graves' hyperthyroidism and ophthalmopathy. Looking at the study overall: Peripheral blood draws took place at initial diagnosis, ahead of any treatment. Study-wide results and caveats: Appearing also in blood were most of the thyroid clonotypes expanded above 0.001.

The CDR3 regions of TCR beta were amplified from RNA transcripts. A set of HTBI primers served as the primers for a first-round RT-PCR of the TCR CDR3. TCRdb ran MiXCR on the multiplex PCR reads and lists one entry per CDR3 protein. This table has about 160,000 distinct CDR3 sequences, 8% to 9.5% appearing once. Recently diagnosed hyperthyroidism of less than 2 months' duration affected patients aged 18 to 65. The PBMCs studied were ones that came from around 10 ml fresh peripheral blood. Turning to this clonotype: Its specificity is unknown.

This CDR3 has 13 amino acids. V dropped 2 bases and J dropped 6 bases, with 8 bases sitting between them. CDR1 SGHTA and CDR2 FQGNSA come from the germline V gene. V usage is TRBV7-2 and J usage is TRBJ1-3, with D unresolved. The receptor was isolated from a woman in her late teens or twenties with Graves' hyperthyroidism that later progressed to Graves' ophthalmopathy. The material sequenced was blood. The CDR3 region has the DNA TGTGCCAGCAGCTTATTACAGTTAAACACCATATATTTT. It encodes CASSLLQLNTIYF.